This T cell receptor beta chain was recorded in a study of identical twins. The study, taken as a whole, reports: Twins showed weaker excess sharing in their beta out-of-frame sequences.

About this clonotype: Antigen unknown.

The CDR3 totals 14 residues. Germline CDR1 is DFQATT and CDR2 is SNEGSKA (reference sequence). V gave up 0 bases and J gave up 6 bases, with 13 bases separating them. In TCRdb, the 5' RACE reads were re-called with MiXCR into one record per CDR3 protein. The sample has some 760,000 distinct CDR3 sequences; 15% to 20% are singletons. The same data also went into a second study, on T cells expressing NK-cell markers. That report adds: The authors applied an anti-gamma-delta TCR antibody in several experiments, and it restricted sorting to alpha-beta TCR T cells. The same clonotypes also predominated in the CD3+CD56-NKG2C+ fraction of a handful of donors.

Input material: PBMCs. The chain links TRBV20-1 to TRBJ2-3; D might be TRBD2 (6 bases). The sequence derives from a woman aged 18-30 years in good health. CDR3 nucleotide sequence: TGCAGTGCTAGAGATACACTAGCTAGGGATACGCAGTATTTT. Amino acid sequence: CSARDTLARDTQYF.